Here is one TCR beta chain with its context. No antigen is known for it. No culture step preceded sequencing of the ex vivo isolated memory T cells. The data belong to a study of CD4 T cell repertoires in COVID-19. Across the whole study: After less than 12 days of IL-2 expansion, CFSE-low cells were relabeled and restimulated with other coronavirus spikes.

Sequencing was performed with immunoSEQ multiplex PCR; in TCRdb, only in-frame clones are kept and a portion is missing. This sample carries around 25,000 clones, over 90% of them seen once, and the ten largest clones take under 0.8%. The CDR3 is 15 residues long. Trimming removed 5 bases at V and 6 bases at J, with 17 bases between. Germline values: CDR1 SGHVS, CDR2 FQNEAQ. The study, taken as a whole, reports: Two or all three memory subsets shared several highly expanded SARS-CoV-2-reactive clonotypes. Between roughly 6.5 and 27% of SARS-CoV-2 clonotypes also appeared in SARS-CoV and/or HKU1 spike cultures.

The sequencing used circulating follicular helper CD4+ T cells (cTfh) from blood, collected before the COVID-19 pandemic. This receptor was identified in a human donor who had COVID-19. The gene calls are TRBV7-8 and TRBJ1-5, with D possibly being TRBD1 (5 bases). In DNA, the CDR3 is TGTGCCAGCAGCACAAGGCTCTGGGGGGTTCAGCCCCAGCATTTT. Protein sequence: CASSTRLWGVQPQHF.